The 10 T cell receptor beta chains given below trace back to one sample, sequenced in a study of shared clonotypes between healthy human individuals (dated by TCRdb to about 2020). Libraries were made using the immunoSEQ multiplex PCR assay. TCRdb obtained this table from immuneACCESS and retained in-frame rearrangements with V and J assigned. These tables miss some clones; where compared with another copy, unresolved V genes account for less than half of the shortfall, and the remainder is unexplained. The sample table contains 2 million to 2.5 million clones; only one count was recorded for about 95% of them. The ten largest make up 0.9% to 1.4% of the sample. CD8 naive samples were obtained by positive selection for CCR7 among CD45RO-negative cells, yielding a CD45RA+CCR7+ population from which TemRA cells were excluded. Input material: naive CD8+ T cells sorted from blood. This specimen's cell subset or site label, interpreted: CD45RA+CCR7+. Receptor source: a man younger than 30 in good health.

This chain joins TRBV20-1 and TRBJ1-1; D gene uncertain. The CDR3 is 10 residues long. With 3 bases removed from V and 5 bases from J, the gap between germline ends came to 4 bases. The germline CDR1 and CDR2 sequences are DFQATT and SNEGSKA (reference sequence). The CDR3: CSARVTEAFF. In DNA, the CDR3 is TGCAGTGCTAGGGTGACTGAAGCTTTCTTT.

V gene TRBV9 combines with J gene TRBJ1-5; possibly TRBD1 for D (5 bases). The germline V gene has CDR1 SGDLS and CDR2 YYNGEE. Trimming stripped 3 bases from V and 0 bases from J, with 16 bases between. The CDR3 contains 17 residues. CDR3 in amino acids: CASSADSGLYSNQPQHF. The CDR3 nucleotides are TGTGCCAGCAGCGCCGACAGCGGGCTCTATAGCAATCAGCCCCAGCATTTT.

The rearrangement links TRBV6-5 to TRBJ2-2; D possibly corresponds to TRBD2 (5 bases). Looked up from germline, CDR1 is MNHEY and CDR2 is SVGAGI. The length of the CDR3 is 12 residues. V shed 6 bases and J shed 6 bases, with 8 bases lying between them. CDR3 DNA: TGTGCCAGCAGGGTGCGGGCCGGGGAGCTGTTTTTT. It encodes CASRVRAGELFF.

This clone was observed a single time. The gene calls are TRBV6-1 and TRBJ2-7, with 10 bases fitting TRBD1. Germline CDR1 and CDR2: MNHNS and SASEGT. CDR3 size: 13 residues. The V gene end was trimmed by 8 bases and the J gene end by 7 bases; junction bases not matched to a gene: 8. The DNA for the CDR3 is TGTGCCAGCGCCGGGACAGGGGTAGCGGAGCAGTACTTC. Translating gives CASAGTGVAEQYF.

A note on this clone: Other DNA variants within this sample encode the same CDR3. This chain links TRBV28 with TRBJ1-1; D gene uncertain. This CDR3 is 16 amino acids long. V was clipped by 5 bases and J by 1 base, with 17 bases between them. Germline values: CDR1 MDHEN, CDR2 SYDVKM. The CDR3 coding sequence is TGTGCCAGCAGTCTAGGGTTAGGCTCAGCGAACACTGAAGCTTTCTTT. The encoded protein is CASSLGLGSANTEAFF.

The genes are TRBV29-1 and TRBJ1-2; TRBD1 matches at 8 bases. V shed 5 bases and J 7 bases; nucleotides not matched to a gene: 9. This CDR3 has 13 residues. The germline gives CDR1 SQVTM, CDR2 ANQGSEA. In nucleotides, the CDR3 is TGCAGCGTTCCCACGGCAGGGGGCGGTGGCTACACCTTC. Its translation: CSVPTAGGGGYTF.

J is TRBJ2-2 and V is TRBV6-1; D is unclear. The CDR3 sequence is 13 residues long. Germline V gene lookup returns CDR1 MNHNS and CDR2 SASEGT. V was trimmed by 2 bases and J by 6 bases, leaving 7 bases between them. CDR3 sequence reads: CASSEKQAGELFF. CDR3 in DNA: TGTGCCAGCAGTGAAAAACAAGCCGGGGAGCTGTTTTTT.

The J gene is TRBJ2-1, the V gene TRBV5-1; 13 bases are a match to TRBD2. V trimming: 4 bases; J trimming: 3 bases; junction bases outside the gene matches: 7. This CDR3 is built from 17 residues. Germline lookup yields CDR1 SGHRS and CDR2 YFSETQ. The CDR3 DNA is TGCGCCAGCAGCCCTCGACTAGCGGGGGGCCTCTACAATGAGCAGTTCTTC. It is translated as CASSPRLAGGLYNEQFF.

In this sample, this clone turned up a few times. The chain uses TRBV29-1 and TRBJ2-7, with 8 positions matching TRBD1. There are 15 residues in the CDR3. Germline assignment: CDR1 SQVTM and CDR2 ANQGSEA. The ends lost 3 bases at V and 2 bases at J; junction bases unmatched: 9. The CDR3 loop reads CSVEFVTGAPYEQYF. In DNA, the CDR3 is TGCAGCGTTGAGTTTGTGACAGGGGCCCCCTACGAGCAGTACTTC.

Of note for this clone: Other nucleotide sequences from this sample produce the same CDR3. The chain uses TRBV9 and TRBJ2-3, with 10 positions matching TRBD2. The V and J ends lost 4 bases and 3 bases, in that order; junction bases with no gene match: 2. Per the germline V gene, CDR1 is SGDLS and CDR2 is YYNGEE. The CDR3 sequence is 14 residues long. The CDR3: CASSISGGTDTQYF. For the CDR3, the DNA is TGTGCCAGCAGCATTAGCGGGGGGACAGATACGCAGTATTTT.